The sequence of this T cell receptor (beta chain) was determined in a study of identifying expanded T cells in peripheral blood. Losses at the gene ends were 6 bases for V and 3 bases for J; bases not matched to a gene: 9. Germline CDR1 reads SNHLY; CDR2 reads FYNNEI. The CDR3 has 15 amino acids. During the collection period, no donor immune events like infections were recorded. The study, taken as a whole, reports: Over about two and four weeks, about 15 and 19 clones changed, versus around 1.3 between replicates. Variance in clone template counts between roughly two-week samples significantly increased with total template count across all healthy donors.

Assay used: immunoSEQ multiplex PCR; TCRdb lists only in-frame clones, some missing. The table has approximately 100,000 clones, 75% to 90% seen once. Turning to this clone: Its antigen is unknown.

The V call is TRBV2, the J call TRBJ1-1; 8 bases fit TRBD1. Sample: blood. The receptor was derived from a person aged 18-70 years in good health. The CDR3 spells CASRDPTTGDTEAFF. The CDR3 region has the DNA TGTGCCAGCAGAGACCCAACGACAGGGGACACTGAAGCTTTCTTT.